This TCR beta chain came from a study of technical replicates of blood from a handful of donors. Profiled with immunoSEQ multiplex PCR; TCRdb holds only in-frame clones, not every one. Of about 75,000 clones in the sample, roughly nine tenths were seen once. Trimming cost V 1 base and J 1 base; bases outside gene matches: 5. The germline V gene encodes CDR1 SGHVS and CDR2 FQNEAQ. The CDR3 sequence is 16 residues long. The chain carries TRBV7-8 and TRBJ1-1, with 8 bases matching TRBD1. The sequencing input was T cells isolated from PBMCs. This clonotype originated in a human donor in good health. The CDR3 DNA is TGTGCCAGCAGCTTAGGTCACGGGACAGGGAACACTGAAGCTTTCTTT. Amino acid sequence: CASSLGHGTGNTEAFF.